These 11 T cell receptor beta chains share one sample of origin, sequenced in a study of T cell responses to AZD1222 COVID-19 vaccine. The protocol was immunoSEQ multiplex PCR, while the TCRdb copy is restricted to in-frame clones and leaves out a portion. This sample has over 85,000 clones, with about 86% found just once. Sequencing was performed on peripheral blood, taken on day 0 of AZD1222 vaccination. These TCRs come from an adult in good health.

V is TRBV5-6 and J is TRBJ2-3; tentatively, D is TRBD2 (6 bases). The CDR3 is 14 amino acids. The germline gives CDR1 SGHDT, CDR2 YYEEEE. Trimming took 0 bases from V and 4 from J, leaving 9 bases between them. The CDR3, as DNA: TGTGCCAGCAGCTTGGCCTCGGGGGCAGATACGCAGTATTTT. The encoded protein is CASSLASGADTQYF. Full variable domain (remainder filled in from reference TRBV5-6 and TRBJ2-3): DAGVTQSPTHLIKTRGQQVTLRCSPKSGHDTVSWYQQALGQGPQFIFQYYEEEERQRGNFPDRFSGHQFPNYSSELNVNALLLGDSALYLCASSLASGADTQYFGPGTRLTVL.

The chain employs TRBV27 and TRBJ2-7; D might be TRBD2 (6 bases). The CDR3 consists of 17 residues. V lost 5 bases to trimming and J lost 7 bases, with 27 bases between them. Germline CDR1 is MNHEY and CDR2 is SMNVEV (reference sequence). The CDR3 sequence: CASSPGDLRVRLGEQYF. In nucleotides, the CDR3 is TGTGCCAGCAGTCCGGGGGACCTTAGAGTGCGTTTAGGAGAGCAGTACTTC.

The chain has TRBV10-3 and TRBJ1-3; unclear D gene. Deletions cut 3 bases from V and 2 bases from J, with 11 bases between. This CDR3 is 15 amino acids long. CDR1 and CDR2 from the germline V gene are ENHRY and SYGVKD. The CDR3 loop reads CAISDGSLTGNTIYF. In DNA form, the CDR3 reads TGTGCCATCAGTGATGGCAGCTTGACTGGAAACACCATATATTTT.

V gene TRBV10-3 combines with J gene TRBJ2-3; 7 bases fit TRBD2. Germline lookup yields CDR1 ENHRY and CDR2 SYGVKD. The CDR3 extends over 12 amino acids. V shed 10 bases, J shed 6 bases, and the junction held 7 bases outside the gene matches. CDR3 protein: CATESGDDTQYF. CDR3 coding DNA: TGTGCCACGGAGAGCGGGGACGATACGCAGTATTTT.

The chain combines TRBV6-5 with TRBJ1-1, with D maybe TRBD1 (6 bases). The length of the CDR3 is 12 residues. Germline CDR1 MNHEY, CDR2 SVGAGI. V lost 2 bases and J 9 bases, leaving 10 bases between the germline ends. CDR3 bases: TGTGCCAGCAGTTACATACAGGGCCAAGCTTTCTTT. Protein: CASSYIQGQAFF.

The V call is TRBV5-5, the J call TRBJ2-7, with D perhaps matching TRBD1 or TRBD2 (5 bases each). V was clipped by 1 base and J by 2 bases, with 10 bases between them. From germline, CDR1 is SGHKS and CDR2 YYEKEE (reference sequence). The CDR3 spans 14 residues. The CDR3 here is CASSLRDGPYEQYF. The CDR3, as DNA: TGTGCCAGCAGCTTGAGGGACGGACCCTACGAGCAGTACTTC.

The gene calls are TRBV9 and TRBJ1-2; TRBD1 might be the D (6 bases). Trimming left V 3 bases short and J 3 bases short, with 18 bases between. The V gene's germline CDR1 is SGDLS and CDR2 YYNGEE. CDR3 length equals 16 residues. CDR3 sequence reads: CASSAGGRGSYYGYTF. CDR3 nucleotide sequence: TGTGCCAGCAGCGCGGGGGGCAGGGGTTCCTACTATGGCTACACCTTC.

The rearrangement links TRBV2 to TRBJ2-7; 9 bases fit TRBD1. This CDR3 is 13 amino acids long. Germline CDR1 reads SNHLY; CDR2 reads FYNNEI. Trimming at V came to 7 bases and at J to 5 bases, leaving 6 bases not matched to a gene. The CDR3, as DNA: TGTGCCAGCATGTGGAGGACAGGGGACGAGCAGTACTTC. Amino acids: CASMWRTGDEQYF.

CDR3 sequence reads: CASSRSGGRTDTQYF. The CDR3 nucleotides are TGTGCCAGCAGTCGTTCAGGGGGACGCACAGATACGCAGTATTTT. The chain recombines TRBV9 with TRBJ2-3; 7 nucleotides line up with TRBD1. The ends lost 5 bases at V and 1 base at J; junction bases unmatched: 7. The CDR3 contains 15 residues. Germline-derived CDR1 and CDR2 are SGDLS and YYNGEE.

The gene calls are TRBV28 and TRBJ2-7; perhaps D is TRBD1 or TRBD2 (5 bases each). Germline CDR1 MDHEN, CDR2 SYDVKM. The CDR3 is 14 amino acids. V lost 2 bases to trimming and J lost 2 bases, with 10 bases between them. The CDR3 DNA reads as TGTGCCAGCAGTTTAATAGGGGACCCCTACGAGCAGTACTTC. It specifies CASSLIGDPYEQYF.

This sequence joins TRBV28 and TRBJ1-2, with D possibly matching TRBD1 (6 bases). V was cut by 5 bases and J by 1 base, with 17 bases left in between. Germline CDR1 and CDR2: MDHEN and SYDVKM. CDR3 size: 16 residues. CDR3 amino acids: CASSPPGGAFNYGYTF. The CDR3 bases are TGTGCCAGCAGTCCGCCGGGGGGGGCCTTTAACTATGGCTACACCTTC.